This T cell receptor (beta chain) came from a study of shared clonotypes between healthy human individuals. For this clone: Its antigen is currently unknown.

Study-wide results and caveats: Rarefaction exposed incomplete sorted-subset sequencing despite large depth. Naive CD4 clonotype sharing across a few donors was 4% to 5%. The authors sampled blood alone, and tissue repertoires likely differ.

The method was immunoSEQ multiplex PCR; TCRdb's version includes in-frame clones alone and lacks a portion of them. The data contain millions of clones, 85% to 95% of them singletons. This clonotype was obtained from a man between 18 and 29 years old in good health. Some clones in this sample may be carry-over from other donors' samples. The sample was naive CD4+ T cells from PBMCs. Subset here: CD45RA+ positively selected.

CDR3 in amino acids: CASGLTGNYGYTF. CDR3 DNA: TGTGCCAGCGGCCTGACAGGGAACTATGGCTACACCTTC. The chain has TRBV27 and TRBJ1-2; 7 positions agree with TRBD1. This CDR3 has 13 amino acids. CDR1 is MNHEY, CDR2 SMNVEV, per germline (reference sequence). V shed 8 bases, J shed 2 bases, and the junction held 5 bases outside the gene matches.